The 11 T cell receptor beta chains in this list originate from one sample, sequenced in a study of cytomegalovirus exposure and HLA in healthy donors. Primers: 60 Vbeta forward and 13 Jbeta reverse. TCRdb's copy holds only in-frame clones and misses some; the assay was immunoSEQ multiplex PCR. Of about 200,000 clones in the sample, 83% are singletons; the top ten hold around 1.4%. Sequenced material: PBMCs. The source of these receptors is a girl aged 5-17 years in good health and CMV-seronegative.

This clone is a singleton in its sample. The chain joins TRBV9 to TRBJ1-1; possible D gene TRBD1, 6 bases. The CDR3 contains 15 residues. V lost 0 bases to trimming and J lost 4 bases, with 13 bases between them. Germline V lookup: CDR1 SGDLS, CDR2 YYNGEE. The CDR3 region is CASSVGGGGATEAFF. The CDR3 region has the DNA TGTGCCAGCAGCGTAGGGGGAGGGGGGGCCACTGAAGCTTTCTTT.

The V call is TRBV6-1, the J call TRBJ1-2; D not certain. V gave up 4 bases and J gave up 7 bases, with 22 bases separating them. Germline loops: CDR1 MNHNS, CDR2 SASEGT. The CDR3 length is 16 residues. CDR3 sequence reads: CASSALEVIGVSGYTF. Here the CDR3 DNA reads TGTGCCAGCAGTGCATTGGAGGTTATCGGGGTCTCTGGCTACACCTTC.

The chain combines TRBV5-1 with TRBJ2-5; 11 positions agree with TRBD2. The CDR3 is made up of 17 amino acids. J gave up 0 bases and V 3 bases, and 7 bases lay outside the gene matches. The germline V gene has CDR1 SGHRS and CDR2 YFSETQ. CDR3 nucleotide sequence: TGCGCCAGCAGCTATACTAGCGGGGGACTTTACCAAGAGACCCAGTACTTC. Residues: CASSYTSGGLYQETQYF.

The chain has TRBV5-4 and TRBJ2-5; D might be TRBD1 (5 bases). The J call may be wrong; the DNA end is better matched by TRBJ2-7. CDR1 SGHNT and CDR2 YYREEE come from the germline V gene (reference sequence). This CDR3 has 15 amino acids. CDR3 amino acids: CASSLTQGMFYEQYF. The CDR3 bases are TGTGCCAGCAGCTTAACCCAGGGTATGTTTTACGAGCAGTACTTC.

The chain is built from TRBV7-8 and TRBJ2-1, with 11 nucleotides matching TRBD2. J lost 9 bases, V lost 5 bases, and 18 bases had no gene match. This CDR3 comprises 18 residues. Looked up from germline, CDR1 is SGHVS and CDR2 is FQNEAQ. CDR3 sequence reads: CASSPLTGTSGPEREQFF. The CDR3 nucleotides are TGTGCCAGCAGCCCCCTAACCGGGACTAGCGGTCCCGAACGTGAGCAGTTCTTC.

As concerns this clone: One junction end disagrees with the germline gene, perhaps due to a read error. The chain combines TRBV7-9 with TRBJ2-3; the D gene is possibly TRBD1 (6 bases). CDR3 length: 13 amino acids. Germline CDR1 reads SEHNR; CDR2 reads FQNEAQ (reference sequence). The DNA of the CDR3 is TGTGCCAGCAGCCAGGGGCCGACAGGTACGCAGTATTTT. It yields the protein CASSQGPTGTQYF.

The V call is TRBV27, the J call TRBJ1-3, with TRBD1 matching 7 bases. The CDR3 has 15 residues. The J segment lost 0 bases and the V segment lost 9 bases, leaving 8 bases of the junction unmatched. Looked up from germline, CDR1 is MNHEY and CDR2 is SMNVEV (reference sequence). The DNA of the CDR3 is TGTGCCAGATCGACAGGGAGAGACTCTGGAAACACCATATATTTT. Protein: CARSTGRDSGNTIYF.

This chain connects TRBV6-5 to TRBJ2-5, with 8 bases lining up with TRBD1. Per germline, CDR1 MNHEY and CDR2 SVGAGI. Trimming took 7 bases from V and 4 from J; bases not matched to a gene: 11. The CDR3 runs to 15 residues. CDR3 nucleotides: TGTGCCAGCACCTCTTTCACAGGGGGAGGAGAGACCCAGTACTTC. This gives the protein CASTSFTGGGETQYF.

The V and J genes are TRBV7-3 and TRBJ1-1; 7 bases align to TRBD1. Trimming cost V 4 bases and J 11 bases; bases outside gene matches: 4. The CDR3 length is 11 residues. Germline V gene sequence: CDR1 SGHTA, CDR2 FQGTGA. The CDR3 nucleotides are TGTGCCAGCAGCTCCGGACAGGAGGCTTTCTTT. Protein product: CASSSGQEAFF.

This chain links TRBV29-1 with TRBJ2-1; TRBD1 matches 8 bases. In germline, CDR1 is SQVTM, CDR2 ANQGSEA. CDR3 length: 16 residues. The V segment lost 1 base and the J segment 7 bases; nucleotides outside the gene matches: 12. CDR3 amino acids: CSVEGAGQGRGNEQFF. CDR3 bases: TGCAGCGTTGAAGGGGCCGGACAGGGACGGGGTAATGAGCAGTTCTTC.

This clone was found a few times. The gene calls are TRBV28 and TRBJ2-5; 10 positions agree with TRBD1. CDR1 and CDR2 from the germline V gene are MDHEN and SYDVKM. V shed 3 bases and J 3 bases; nucleotides not matched to a gene: 7. The CDR3 has 16 residues. The CDR3 region is CASSFSTGGLKETQYF. The CDR3 DNA reads as TGTGCCAGCAGTTTCTCGACAGGGGGCTTAAAAGAGACCCAGTACTTC.